This T cell receptor (beta chain) was obtained from a study of cytomegalovirus exposure and HLA in healthy donors. General study results and limits: Many donors carried some public TCRs, although rarity characterized most TCR sequences. Reports indicate that TCR beta sequences accurately predicted the HLA-A and HLA-B alleles of most subjects. Several of the most significant clusters appeared linked to common viral pathogens, based on a later analysis.

Notes on this clone: Antigen specificity is unknown.

PCR was performed using 60 Vbeta and 13 Jbeta primers. The data were produced by immunoSEQ multiplex PCR, yet TCRdb's version contains in-frame clones alone and is incomplete. The sample contains 90,000 to 100,000 clones, over 75% of which appear only once. The germline V gene encodes CDR1 SGDLS and CDR2 YYNGEE. CDR3 length: 16 amino acids. The ends were cut back, 0 bases at V and 6 bases at J, with 17 bases in the middle. The receptor was isolated from a man younger than 35 in good health and CMV-seronegative. This chain links TRBV9 with TRBJ2-3, with D perhaps TRBD2 (7 bases). The sample comprised PBMCs. The CDR3 DNA reads as TGTGCCAGCAGCGTAGGCGGGGGCCTGATTTCGGATACGCAGTATTTT. Encoded protein: CASSVGGGLISDTQYF.